These 10 T cell receptor beta chains came from one sample sequenced in a study of beta chain features in type 1 diabetes. The antigens for these receptors are not known. General study points: All four CD4+ subsets of Type 1 diabetes patients contained TCRB CDR3s that were moderately but significantly shorter.

TCRB transcripts that were expressed got sequenced, as all of the isolated RNA had been reverse transcribed. Generated by immunoSEQ multiplex PCR, the TCRdb table keeps only in-frame clones and is missing some. The sample carries over 600,000 clones, 9.5% to 15% recorded once. Sequencing was performed on naive CD4+ T cells from blood. These receptors came from a man aged 30-40 years with type 1 diabetes.

The V call is TRBV21-1, the J call TRBJ2-7; the table's D call TRBD2 went unverified against the DNA. TRBV21-1 counts as a pseudogene. CDR3 size: 20 residues. The DNA for the CDR3 is TGTGCCAGCAGCAAAGTCGCTTCTGGGCTACCCCATAAGGAGGCCTACGAGCAGTACTTC. It codes for CASSKVASGLPHKEAYEQYF.

This clone was detected many times. This rearrangement joins TRBV14 to TRBJ2-6; D is possibly TRBD1 (6 bases). Germline CDR1 SGHDN, CDR2 FVKESK. CDR3 length equals 17 residues. Trimming pared 3 bases from V and 0 bases from J, leaving 12 bases between. CDR3 bases: TGTGCCAGCAGCCAGCCGGACAGTAGCTCTGGGGCCAACGTCCTGACTTTC. It translates to CASSQPDSSSGANVLTF.

The chain combines TRBV7-9 with TRBJ1-6, with TRBD1 matching 9 bases. This CDR3 comprises 15 residues. Germline lookup yields CDR1 SEHNR and CDR2 FQNEAQ (reference sequence). J gave up 7 bases and V 6 bases, and 7 bases lay outside the gene matches. CDR3 protein: CASRENRGLNSPLHF. CDR3 in DNA: TGTGCCAGCAGAGAAAACAGGGGGCTGAATTCACCCCTCCACTTT.

This clone has more than one count but fewer than ten. The CDR3 loop is CASSLGQGLDYGYTF. The CDR3 DNA follows: TGTGCCAGCAGCTTGGGACAGGGGTTGGACTATGGCTACACCTTC. The gene calls are TRBV7-9 and TRBJ1-2; 10 bases are shared with TRBD1. Germline CDR1 SEHNR, CDR2 FQNEAQ (reference sequence). The CDR3 is 15 amino acids. The V segment lost 3 bases and the J segment 3 bases; nucleotides outside the gene matches: 4.

In this sample, this clone turned up a few times. V and J are TRBV7-2 and TRBJ2-5, with 8 bases matching TRBD2. J was trimmed by 4 bases and V by 3 bases; bases with no gene match: 7. The CDR3 totals 15 residues. The germline gives CDR1 SGHTA, CDR2 FQGNSA. CDR3 sequence (DNA): TGTGCCAGCAGCTTTCGACTAGCGACGGGAGAGACCCAGTACTTC. Encoded protein: CASSFRLATGETQYF.

This chain links TRBV5-1 with TRBJ1-4, with D possibly TRBD1 on 5 matching bases. The germline CDR1 and CDR2 sequences are SGHRS and YFSETQ. The V end lost 2 bases, the J end lost 8 bases, and 19 bases lay between the germline ends. The CDR3 extends over 16 amino acids. CDR3 DNA: TGCGCCAGCAGCTTTGACCCCCTCAGGGTTGACGAAAAACTGTTTTTT. Translation: CASSFDPLRVDEKLFF.

This clone was seen only a few times. The genes are TRBV19 and TRBJ1-5; D is ambiguous. The V gene lost 2 bases and the J gene lost 11 bases, with 19 bases spanning the gap. The length of the CDR3 is 15 residues. CDR1 LNHDA and CDR2 SQIVND come from the germline V gene (reference sequence). The CDR3 DNA reads as TGTGCCAGTAGTATACCAATTCCAGGTTGGACGGCCCAGCATTTT. Its translation is CASSIPIPGWTAQHF.

The chain joins TRBV7-8 to TRBJ1-5; D might be TRBD1 (5 bases). This CDR3 has 14 amino acids. Trimming pared 0 bases from V and 4 bases from J, leaving 7 bases between. Germline V gives CDR1 SGHVS, CDR2 FQNEAQ. CDR3 protein: CASSLARANQPQHF. The CDR3 coding sequence is TGTGCCAGCAGCTTAGCCAGGGCGAATCAGCCCCAGCATTTT.

This clone was seen a handful of times. The rearrangement joins TRBV28 to TRBJ2-2, with 7 bases fitting TRBD1. V gave up 5 bases and J gave up 3 bases; unmatched junction bases: 6. Per the germline V gene, CDR1 is MDHEN and CDR2 is SYDVKM. This CDR3 spans 15 amino acids. This CDR3 reads CASSPPGQYTGELFF. The CDR3 DNA reads as TGTGCCAGCAGTCCGCCGGGACAGTACACCGGGGAGCTGTTTTTT.

CDR3 sequence: CASRVQGLSDTQYF. For the CDR3, the DNA is TGCGCCAGCAGAGTACAGGGCCTCTCAGATACGCAGTATTTT. This sequence joins TRBV5-1 and TRBJ2-3; D might be TRBD1 (6 bases). CDR3 length: 14 residues. V was trimmed by 5 bases and J by 4 bases, leaving 14 bases between them. CDR1 and CDR2 from the germline V gene are SGHRS and YFSETQ.